The clone carrying this T cell receptor (beta chain) was detected only once. Its antigen is currently unknown. Trimming removed 2 bases from V and 0 bases from J; junction bases left unmatched: 3. This CDR3 is 15 amino acids long. Germline CDR1 is SEHNR and CDR2 is FQNEAQ (reference sequence). Cells designated naive CD8 were CD45RO-negative and were positively selected for CCR7, with terminally differentiated effector memory CD45RA+ cells excluded. This entry is derived from a study of shared clonotypes between healthy human individuals. Study-level information: Researchers assigned three CD4 naive, three CD4 memory, two CD8 naive and one CD8 memory plate to each donor.

Assay: immunoSEQ multiplex PCR; the TCRdb copy retains only in-frame clones and omits some. This table has fewer than 1 million clones, 90% to 98% appearing once. Overall study results and limits: Some naive CD4 clonotypes, roughly 5%, turned up in common across several donors.

J is TRBJ2-7 and V is TRBV7-9; 8 nucleotides match TRBD1. This receptor was identified in a man between 25 and 39 years old in good health. Sequenced sample: naive CD8+ T cells sorted from blood. The CDR3: CASSLTGGSSYEQYF. The CDR3 DNA follows: TGTGCCAGCAGCTTAACAGGGGGTAGCTCCTACGAGCAGTACTTC.